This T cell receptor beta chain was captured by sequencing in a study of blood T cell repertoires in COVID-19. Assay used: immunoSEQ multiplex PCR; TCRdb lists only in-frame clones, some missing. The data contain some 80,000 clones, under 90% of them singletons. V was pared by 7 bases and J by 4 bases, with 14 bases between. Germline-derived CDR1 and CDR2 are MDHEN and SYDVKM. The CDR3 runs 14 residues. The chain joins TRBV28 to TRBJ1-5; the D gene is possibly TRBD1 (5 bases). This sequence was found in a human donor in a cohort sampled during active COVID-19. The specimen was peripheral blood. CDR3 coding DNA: TGTGCCAGCAATCGGGGGAATAGGAATCAGCCCCAGCATTTT. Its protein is CASNRGNRNQPQHF.